Listed below are T cell receptor beta chains from one sample, sequenced in a study of blood T cell repertoires in COVID-19. Generated by immunoSEQ multiplex PCR, the TCRdb table keeps only in-frame clones and is missing some. The profile shows over 200,000 clones, 70% to 90% of them singletons. The sequenced sample was PBMCs or T cells enriched from blood (not recorded which). The origin of the receptors is a man under 40 who had recovered from COVID-19. CDR3s include the opening cysteine and the closing phenylalanine or tryptophan.

cdr3_length j_call v_call cdr3_aa
15 TRBJ2-3 TRBV28 CASSSGQGKSDTQYF
16 TRBJ2-1 TRBV4-2 CASSQAGGVSYNEQFF
13 TRBJ1-5 TRBV19 CASSISGRDNQHF
12 TRBJ2-7 TRBV2 CASRRTDYEQYF
17 TRBJ2-1 TRBV3-1/TRBV3-2 CASSQDQGGGARNEQFF
17 TRBJ2-7 TRBV5-1 CASSGPLTGTGGYEQYF
14 TRBJ1-1 TRBV7-2 CASSLRTGNTEAFF
17 TRBJ2-3 TRBV28 CASSSGGLAGGTDTQYF
14 TRBJ1-2 TRBV19 CASSIGTANYGYTF
15 TRBJ1-1 TRBV7-9 CASTDPQGWGTEAFF
14 TRBJ2-7 TRBV16 CASSHRDRVDEQYF
17 TRBJ2-1 TRBV20-1 CSASMLAGDWSHNEQFF
15 TRBJ2-3 TRBV7-7 CASSLGRGRPDTQYF
15 TRBJ2-2 TRBV4-3 CASSQWTSQPGELFF
17 TRBJ1-1 TRBV5-1 CASSLILSNQGTTEAFF
16 TRBJ1-1 TRBV19 CASSISRTGMNTEAFF
15 TRBJ2-1 TRBV3-1/TRBV3-2 CASSHDLAGQSEQFF
13 TRBJ1-5 TRBV7-2 CASSLDTSQPQHF
10 TRBJ2-5 TRBV20-1 CSARSETQYF
14 TRBJ2-2 TRBV7-2 CASSLQGATGELFF
17 TRBJ2-1 TRBV14 CASSQDLGPLLHNEQFF
15 TRBJ2-7 TRBV7-2 CASSLATSGSYEQYF
16 TRBJ1-5 TRBV19 CASRPALRDTYQPQHF
19 TRBJ2-1 TRBV28 CASSLIFGTSGISYNEQFF